Here is one T cell receptor beta chain with its context. Per germline, CDR1 SGHVS and CDR2 FNYEAQ. The CDR3 totals 16 residues. Trimming at V came to 3 bases and at J to 4 bases, leaving 3 bases not matched to a gene. Libraries were prepared by immunoSEQ multiplex PCR; TCRdb keeps only in-frame clonotypes and omits some of them. Of almost 20,000 clones in the sample, roughly 90% are singletons; the top ten hold roughly 5%. These data come from a study of T cell changes during pregnancy in multiple sclerosis. The sequence derives from a female donor in good health, enrolled as a control in a pregnancy study. The specimen comprised CD8+ T cells from peripheral blood mononuclear cells, sampled in the third trimester of pregnancy. The chain joins TRBV7-6 to TRBJ2-3; 14 bases are a match to TRBD2. The CDR3 DNA reads as TGTGCCAGCAGCTTTCGACTAGCGGGGGGGCCAGATACGCAGTATTTT. Protein sequence: CASSFRLAGGPDTQYF.